The T cell receptor beta chain under discussion was sequenced for a study of Ad26.COV2.S vaccination and SARS-CoV-2 variants. Study information: Ad26.COV2.S shots went into the muscle once or twice, 56 days apart. Overall study results and limits: Vaccine recipients surpassed placebo recipients in spike-specific TCR breadth. The study found similar non-spike TCR breadth in vaccine and placebo recipients.

As for this clone: What it binds is not known.

Sample treatment: approximately 18 received Ad26.COV2.S at low or high dose, single or two shots; about 5 received placebo; per-sample allocation not given. Following the first vaccine or placebo injection, samples were taken on day 63. TCRdb's copy holds only in-frame clones and misses some; the assay was immunoSEQ multiplex PCR. Among approximately 420,000 clones listed, approximately 87% were seen once. Material: peripheral blood, obtained in a trial of Ad26.COV2.S vaccine versus placebo. This receptor was obtained from a person between 18 and 60 years old who received the Ad26.COV2.S COVID-19 vaccine or a placebo.

The chain's CDR3 is CASSIPYGYMNTEAFF. The DNA for the CDR3 is TGTGCCAGTAGTATCCCTTATGGCTACATGAACACTGAAGCTTTCTTT. The V and J genes are TRBV19 and TRBJ1-1, with unresolved D. This CDR3 comprises 16 residues. V was shortened by 3 bases and J by 0 bases, with 14 bases between the two germline ends. Germline-derived CDR1 and CDR2 are LNHDA and SQIVND (reference sequence).